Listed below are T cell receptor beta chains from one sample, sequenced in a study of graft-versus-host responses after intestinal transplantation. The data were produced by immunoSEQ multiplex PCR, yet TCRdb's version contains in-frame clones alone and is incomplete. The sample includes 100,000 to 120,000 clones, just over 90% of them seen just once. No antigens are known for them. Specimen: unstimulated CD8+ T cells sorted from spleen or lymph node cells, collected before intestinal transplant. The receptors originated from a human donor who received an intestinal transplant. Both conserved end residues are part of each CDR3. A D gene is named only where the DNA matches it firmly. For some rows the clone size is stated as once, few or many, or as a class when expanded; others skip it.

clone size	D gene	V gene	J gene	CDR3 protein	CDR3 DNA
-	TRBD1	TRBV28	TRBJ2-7	CASSFDRGNEQYF	TGTGCCAGCAGTTTTGACAGGGGAAACGAGCAGTACTTC
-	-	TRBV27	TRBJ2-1	CASSFYNEQFF	TGTGCCAGCAGTTTCTACAATGAGCAGTTCTTC
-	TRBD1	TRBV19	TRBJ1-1	CASSIELTGGGPEAFF	TGTGCCAGTAGTATAGAACTGACAGGGGGCGGGCCTGAAGCTTTCTTT
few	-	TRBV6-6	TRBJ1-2	CASGRASGYTF	TGTGCCAGCGGCAGGGCGAGTGGCTACACCTTC
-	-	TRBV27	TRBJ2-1	CASSLGDDYNEQFF	TGTGCCAGCAGTTTAGGGGATGATTATAATGAGCAGTTCTTC
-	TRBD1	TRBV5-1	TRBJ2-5	CASSGPRDRALVQETQYF	TGCGCCAGCAGCGGTCCAAGGGACAGGGCCCTTGTCCAAGAGACCCAGTACTTC
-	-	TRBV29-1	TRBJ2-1	CSVVSWDEQFF	TGCAGCGTTGTGTCGTGGGATGAGCAGTTCTTC
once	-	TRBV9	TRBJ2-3	CASSASGLKDTQYF	TGTGCCAGCAGCGCCAGCGGTTTGAAAGATACGCAGTATTTT
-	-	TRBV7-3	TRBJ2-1	CASSPFPSSYNEQFF	TGTGCCAGCAGCCCATTCCCAAGCTCCTACAATGAGCAGTTCTTC
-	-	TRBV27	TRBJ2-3	CASSLSGTDTQYF	TGTGCCAGCAGTTTATCCGGCACAGATACGCAGTATTTT
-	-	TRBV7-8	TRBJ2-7	CASSPSDFWWQYF	TGTGCCAGCAGCCCCTCGGACTTTTGGTGGCAGTACTTC
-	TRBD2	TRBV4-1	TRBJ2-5	CASSRTSGRLGETQYF	TGCGCCAGCAGTCGGACTAGCGGGAGATTGGGGGAGACCCAGTACTTC
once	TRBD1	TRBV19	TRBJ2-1	CASSVGQGKPFF	TGTGCCAGTAGTGTGGGACAGGGGAAGCCGTTCTTC
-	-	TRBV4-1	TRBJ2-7	CASSQNQGSYEQYF	TGCGCCAGCAGCCAAAACCAGGGGTCCTACGAGCAGTACTTC
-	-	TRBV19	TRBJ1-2	CASSIFQVGTDYGYTF	TGTGCCAGTAGTATTTTCCAGGTCGGGACGGACTATGGCTACACCTTC
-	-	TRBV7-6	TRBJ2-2	CASSPTVGTGELFF	TGTGCCAGCAGCCCCACTGTTGGAACCGGGGAGCTGTTTTTT
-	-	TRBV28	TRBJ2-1	CASTPAEDSYNEQFF	TGTGCCAGCACCCCAGCAGAAGACTCCTACAATGAGCAGTTCTTC
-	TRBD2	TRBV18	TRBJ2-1	CASSPPMAGGGNEQFF	TGTGCCAGCTCACCCCCAATGGCGGGAGGTGGCAATGAGCAGTTCTTC
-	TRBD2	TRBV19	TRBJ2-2	CASSHPGGNTGELFF	TGTGCCAGTAGTCACCCGGGGGGGAACACCGGGGAGCTGTTTTTT
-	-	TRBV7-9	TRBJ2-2	CASSLGTNTGELFF	TGTGCCAGCAGCCTGGGAACGAACACCGGGGAGCTGTTTTTT
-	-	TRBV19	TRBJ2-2	CASSIVSAGELFF	TGTGCCAGTAGTATAGTTTCGGCCGGGGAGCTGTTTTTT
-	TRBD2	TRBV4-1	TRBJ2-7	CASSQTPAGVYEQYF	TGCGCCAGCAGCCAAACCCCAGCGGGAGTGTACGAGCAGTACTTC
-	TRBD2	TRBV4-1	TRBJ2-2	CASSRAGRENTGELFF	TGCGCCAGCAGTCGAGCGGGGCGGGAGAACACCGGGGAGCTGTTTTTT
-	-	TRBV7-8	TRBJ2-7	CASSLGGDEQYF	TGTGCCAGCAGCTTAGGAGGAGACGAGCAGTACTTC
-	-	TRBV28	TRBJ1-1	CASSFRGSTEAFF	TGTGCCAGCAGTTTTAGAGGGAGCACTGAAGCTTTCTTT
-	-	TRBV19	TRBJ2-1	CASSGSKDEQFF	TGTGCCAGTAGTGGGAGTAAGGATGAGCAGTTCTTC
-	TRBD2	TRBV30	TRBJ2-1	CAWSGGGWNEQFF	TGTGCCTGGAGTGGGGGAGGGTGGAATGAGCAGTTCTTC
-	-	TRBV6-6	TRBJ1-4	CASSYLTGFNEKLFF	TGTGCCAGCAGCTATTTGACAGGTTTTAATGAAAAACTGTTTTTT